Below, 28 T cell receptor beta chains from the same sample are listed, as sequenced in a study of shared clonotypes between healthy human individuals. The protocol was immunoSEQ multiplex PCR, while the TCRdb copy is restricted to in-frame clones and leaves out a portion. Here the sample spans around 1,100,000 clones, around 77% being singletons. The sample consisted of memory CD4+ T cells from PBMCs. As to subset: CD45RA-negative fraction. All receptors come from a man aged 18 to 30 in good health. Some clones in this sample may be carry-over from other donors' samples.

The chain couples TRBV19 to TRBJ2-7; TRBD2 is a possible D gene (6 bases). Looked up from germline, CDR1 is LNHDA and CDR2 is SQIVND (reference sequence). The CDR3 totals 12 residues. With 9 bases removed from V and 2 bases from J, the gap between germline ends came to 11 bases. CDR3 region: CARAGGTYEQYF. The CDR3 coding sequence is TGTGCCAGGGCCGGGGGAACCTACGAGCAGTACTTC.

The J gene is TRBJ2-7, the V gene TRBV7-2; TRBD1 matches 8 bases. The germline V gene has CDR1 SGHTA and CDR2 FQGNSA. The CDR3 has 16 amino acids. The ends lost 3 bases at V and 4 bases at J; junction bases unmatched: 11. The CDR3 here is CASSLPLGTGSYEQYF. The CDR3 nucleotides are TGTGCCAGCAGCTTGCCCCTAGGGACAGGTTCATACGAGCAGTACTTC. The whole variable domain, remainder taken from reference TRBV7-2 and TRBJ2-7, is GAGVSQSPSNKVTEKGKDVELRCDPISGHTALYWYRQSLGQGLEFLIYFQGNSAPDKSGLPSDRFSAERTGGSVSTLTIQRTQQEDSAVYLCASSLPLGTGSYEQYFGPGTRLTVT.

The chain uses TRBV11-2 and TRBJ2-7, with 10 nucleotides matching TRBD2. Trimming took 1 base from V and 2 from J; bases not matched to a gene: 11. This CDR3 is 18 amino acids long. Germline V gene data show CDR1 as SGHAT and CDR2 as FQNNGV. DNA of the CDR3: TGTGCCAGCAGCTTAGGGGCTAGCGGGAGAGGTTGGGCCTACGAGCAGTACTTC. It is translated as CASSLGASGRGWAYEQYF.

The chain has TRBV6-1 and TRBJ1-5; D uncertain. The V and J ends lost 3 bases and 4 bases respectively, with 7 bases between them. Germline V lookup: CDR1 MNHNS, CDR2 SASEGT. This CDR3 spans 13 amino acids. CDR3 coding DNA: TGTGCCAGCAGTGATATTCCTAATCAGCCCCAGCATTTT. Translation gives CASSDIPNQPQHF.

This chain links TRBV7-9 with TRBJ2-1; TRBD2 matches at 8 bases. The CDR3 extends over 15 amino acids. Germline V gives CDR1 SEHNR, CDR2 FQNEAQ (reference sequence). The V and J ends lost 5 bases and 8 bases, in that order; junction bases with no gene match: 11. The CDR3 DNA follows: TGTGCCAGCAGCCTCTCCAGTAGCGGGGACTATGAGCAGTTCTTC. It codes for CASSLSSSGDYEQFF.

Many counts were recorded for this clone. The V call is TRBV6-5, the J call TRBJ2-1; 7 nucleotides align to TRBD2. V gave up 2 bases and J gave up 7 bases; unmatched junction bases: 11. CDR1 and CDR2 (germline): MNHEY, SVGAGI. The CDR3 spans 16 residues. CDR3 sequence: CASSYPRPGGRNEQFF. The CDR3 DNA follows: TGTGCCAGCAGTTACCCTCGGCCGGGAGGTAGGAATGAGCAGTTCTTC.

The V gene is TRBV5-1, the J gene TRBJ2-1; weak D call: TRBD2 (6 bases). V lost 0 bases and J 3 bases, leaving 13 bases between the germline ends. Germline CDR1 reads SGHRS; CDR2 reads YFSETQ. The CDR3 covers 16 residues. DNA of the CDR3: TGCGCCAGCAGCTTGGCATCTGCGGGATACTACAATGAGCAGTTCTTC. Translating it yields CASSLASAGYYNEQFF.

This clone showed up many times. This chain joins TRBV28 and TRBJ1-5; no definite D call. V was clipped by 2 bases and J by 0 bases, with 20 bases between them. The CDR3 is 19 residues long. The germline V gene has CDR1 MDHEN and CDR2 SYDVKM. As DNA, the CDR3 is TGTGCCAGCAGTTTAATCCCCCCTGCAGTTTATAATAGCAATCAGCCCCAGCATTTT. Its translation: CASSLIPPAVYNSNQPQHF. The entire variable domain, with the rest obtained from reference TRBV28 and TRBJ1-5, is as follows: DVKVTQSSRYLVKRTGEKVFLECVQDMDHENMFWYRQDPGLGLRLIYFSYDVKMKEKGDIPEGYSVSREKKERFSLILESASTNQTSMYLCASSLIPPAVYNSNQPQHFGDGTRLSIL.

The CDR3 region has the DNA TGTGCCAGCAGTTTACGGCTAGCGGGAGTCCCAATTAGCACAGATACGCAGTATTTT. Protein: CASSLRLAGVPISTDTQYF. The V and J genes are TRBV28 and TRBJ2-3; the match to TRBD2 covers 10 bases. V lost 2 bases to trimming and J lost 0 bases; unmatched junction nucleotides: 11. The CDR3 is made up of 19 amino acids. The V gene's germline CDR1 is MDHEN and CDR2 SYDVKM.

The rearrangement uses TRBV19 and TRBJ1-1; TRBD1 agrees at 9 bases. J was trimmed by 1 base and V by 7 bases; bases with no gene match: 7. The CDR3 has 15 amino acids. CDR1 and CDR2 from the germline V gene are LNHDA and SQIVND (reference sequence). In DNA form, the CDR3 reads TGTGCCAGTAAACGGGACAGGGCGGCGAACACTGAAGCTTTCTTT. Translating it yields CASKRDRAANTEAFF.

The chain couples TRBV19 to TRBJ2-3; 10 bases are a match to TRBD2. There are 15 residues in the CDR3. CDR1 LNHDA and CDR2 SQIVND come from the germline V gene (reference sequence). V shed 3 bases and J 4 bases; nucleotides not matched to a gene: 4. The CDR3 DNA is TGTGCCAGTAGTATTTCTAGCGGGAGAGCAGATACGCAGTATTTT. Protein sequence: CASSISSGRADTQYF.

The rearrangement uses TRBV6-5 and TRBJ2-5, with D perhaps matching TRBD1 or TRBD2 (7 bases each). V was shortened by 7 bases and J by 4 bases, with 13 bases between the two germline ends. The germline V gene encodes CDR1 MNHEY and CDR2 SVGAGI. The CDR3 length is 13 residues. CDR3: CASTRGEGETQYF. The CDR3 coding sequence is TGTGCCAGCACCAGGGGGGAGGGAGAGACCCAGTACTTC.

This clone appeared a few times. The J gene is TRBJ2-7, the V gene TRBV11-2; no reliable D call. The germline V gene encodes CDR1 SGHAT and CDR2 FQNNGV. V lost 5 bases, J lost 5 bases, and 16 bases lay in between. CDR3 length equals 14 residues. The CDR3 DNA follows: TGTGCCAGCAGCCCCTCTAGGACGCAGCACGAGCAGTACTTC. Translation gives CASSPSRTQHEQYF.

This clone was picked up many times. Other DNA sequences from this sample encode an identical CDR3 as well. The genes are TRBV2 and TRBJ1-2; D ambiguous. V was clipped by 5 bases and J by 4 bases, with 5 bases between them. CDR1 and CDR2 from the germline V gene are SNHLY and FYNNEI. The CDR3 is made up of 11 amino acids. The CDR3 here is CASSPVYGYTF. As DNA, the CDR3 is TGTGCCAGCAGTCCTGTCTATGGCTACACCTTC.

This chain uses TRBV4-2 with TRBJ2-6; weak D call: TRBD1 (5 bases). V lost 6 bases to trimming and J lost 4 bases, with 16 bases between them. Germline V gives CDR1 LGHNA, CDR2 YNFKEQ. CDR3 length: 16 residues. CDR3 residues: CASSRNAGSGANVLTF. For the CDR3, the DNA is TGTGCCAGCAGTCGTAATGCAGGGTCCGGGGCCAACGTCCTGACTTTC.

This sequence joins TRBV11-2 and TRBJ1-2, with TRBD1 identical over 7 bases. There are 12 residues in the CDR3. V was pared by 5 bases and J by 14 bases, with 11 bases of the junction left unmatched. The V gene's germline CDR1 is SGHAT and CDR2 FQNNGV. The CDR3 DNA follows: TGTGCCAGCAGCACTAGCTGGGACAGAAAGACCTTC. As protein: CASSTSWDRKTF.

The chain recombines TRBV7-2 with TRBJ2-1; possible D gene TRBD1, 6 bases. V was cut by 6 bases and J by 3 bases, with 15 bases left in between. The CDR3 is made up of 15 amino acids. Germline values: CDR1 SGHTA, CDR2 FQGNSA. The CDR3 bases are TGTGCCAGCAGATATACAGGGTTCCTCTACAATGAGCAGTTCTTC. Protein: CASRYTGFLYNEQFF.

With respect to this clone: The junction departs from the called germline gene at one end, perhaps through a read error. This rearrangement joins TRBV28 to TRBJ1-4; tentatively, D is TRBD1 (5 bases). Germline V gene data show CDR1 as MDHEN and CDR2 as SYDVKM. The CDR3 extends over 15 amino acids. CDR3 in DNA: TGTGCCAGCAGCTTATTTAGGGGCGGTAATGAAAAACTGTTTTTT. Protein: CASSLFRGGNEKLFF.

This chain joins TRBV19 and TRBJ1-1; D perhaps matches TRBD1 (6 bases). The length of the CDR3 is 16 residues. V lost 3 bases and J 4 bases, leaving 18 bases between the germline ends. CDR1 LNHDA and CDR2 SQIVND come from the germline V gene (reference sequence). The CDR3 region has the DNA TGTGCCAGTAGTATCCAGGGGATGGAACGGCGCACTGAAGCTTTCTTT. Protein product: CASSIQGMERRTEAFF. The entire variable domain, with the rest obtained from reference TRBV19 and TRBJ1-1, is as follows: DGGITQSPKYLFRKEGQNVTLSCEQNLNHDAMYWYRQDPGQGLRLIYYSQIVNDFQKGDIAEGYSVSREKKESFPLTVTSAQKNPTAFYLCASSIQGMERRTEAFFGQGTRLTVV.

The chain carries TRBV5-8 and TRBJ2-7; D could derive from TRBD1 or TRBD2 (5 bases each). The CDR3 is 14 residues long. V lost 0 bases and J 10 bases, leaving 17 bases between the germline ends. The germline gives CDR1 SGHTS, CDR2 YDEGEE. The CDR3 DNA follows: TGTGCCAGCAGCTTGGAGGGTGCCGGGACCCGTCAGTACTTC. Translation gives CASSLEGAGTRQYF.

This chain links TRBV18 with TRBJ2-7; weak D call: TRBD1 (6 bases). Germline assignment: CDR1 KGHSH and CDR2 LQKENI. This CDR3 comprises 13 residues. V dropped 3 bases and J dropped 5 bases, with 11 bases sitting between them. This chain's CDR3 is CASSPPSGDEQYF. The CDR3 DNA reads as TGTGCCAGCTCACCCCCATCAGGGGACGAGCAGTACTTC.

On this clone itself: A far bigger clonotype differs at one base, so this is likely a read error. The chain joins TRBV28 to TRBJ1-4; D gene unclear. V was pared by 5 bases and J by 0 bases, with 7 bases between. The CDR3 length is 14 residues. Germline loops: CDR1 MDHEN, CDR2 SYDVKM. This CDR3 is CASSPISTNEKLFF. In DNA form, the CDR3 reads TGTGCCAGCAGTCCGATCTCAACTAATGAAAAACTGTTTTTT. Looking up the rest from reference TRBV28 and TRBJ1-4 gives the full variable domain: DVKVTQSSRYLVKRTGEKVFLECVQDMDHENMFWYRQDPGLGLRLIYFSYDVKMKEKGDIPEGYSVSREKKERFSLILESASTNQTSMYLCASSPISTNEKLFFGSGTQLSVL.

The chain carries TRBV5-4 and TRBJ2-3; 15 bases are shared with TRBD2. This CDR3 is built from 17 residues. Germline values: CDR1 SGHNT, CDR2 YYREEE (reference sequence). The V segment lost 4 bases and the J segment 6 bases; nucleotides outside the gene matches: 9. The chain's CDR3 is CASSVGLAGGPRDTQYF. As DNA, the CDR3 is TGTGCCAGCAGCGTTGGACTAGCGGGAGGGCCGAGGGATACGCAGTATTTT.

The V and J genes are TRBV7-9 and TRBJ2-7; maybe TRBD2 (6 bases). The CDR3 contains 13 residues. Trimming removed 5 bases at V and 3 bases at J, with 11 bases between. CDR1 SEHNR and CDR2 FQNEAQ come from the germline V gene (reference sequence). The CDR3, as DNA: TGTGCCAGCAGCCCCGGGCGGGGCTACGAGCAGTACTTC. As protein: CASSPGRGYEQYF. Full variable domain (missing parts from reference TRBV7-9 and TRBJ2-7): DTGVSQNPRHKITKRGQNVTFRCDPISEHNRLYWYRQTLGQGPEFLTYFQNEAQLEKSRLLSDRFSAERPKGSFSTLEIQRTEQGDSAMYLCASSPGRGYEQYFGPGTRLTVT.

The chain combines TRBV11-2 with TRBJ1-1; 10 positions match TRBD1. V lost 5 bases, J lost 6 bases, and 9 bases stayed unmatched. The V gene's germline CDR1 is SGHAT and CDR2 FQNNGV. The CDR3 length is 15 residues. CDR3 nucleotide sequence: TGTGCCAGCAGCCGGGCCTGGGACAGGGGCCCTGAAGCTTTCTTT. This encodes CASSRAWDRGPEAFF.

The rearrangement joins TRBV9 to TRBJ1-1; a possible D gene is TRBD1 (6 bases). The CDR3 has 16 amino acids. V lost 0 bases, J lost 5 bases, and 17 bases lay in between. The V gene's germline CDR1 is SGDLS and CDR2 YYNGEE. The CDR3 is CASSVGPKGGFTEAFF. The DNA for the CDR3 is TGTGCCAGCAGCGTAGGTCCAAAAGGGGGTTTTACTGAAGCTTTCTTT.

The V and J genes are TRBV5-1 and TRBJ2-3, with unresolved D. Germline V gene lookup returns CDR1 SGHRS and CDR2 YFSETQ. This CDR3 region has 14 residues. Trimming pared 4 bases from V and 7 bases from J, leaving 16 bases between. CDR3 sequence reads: CASSPRTVENTQYF. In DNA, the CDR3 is TGCGCCAGCAGCCCTAGGACGGTGGAGAATACGCAGTATTTT.

CDR3 loop: CASSPRGPMAYGYTF. The CDR3 DNA reads TGTGCCAGCAGTCCAAGAGGGCCGATGGCCTATGGCTACACCTTC. The rearrangement uses TRBV28 and TRBJ1-2; no definite D call. CDR3 length: 15 amino acids. CDR1 MDHEN and CDR2 SYDVKM come from the germline V gene. V dropped 5 bases and J dropped 4 bases, with 17 bases sitting between them.